This TCR beta chain is from a study of blood T cell repertoires in COVID-19. CDR1 and CDR2 (germline): LGHNA, YNFKEQ. The CDR3 extends over 17 amino acids. V shed 5 bases and J shed 0 bases, with 17 bases lying between them. Authors' analysis steps: By means of reference gene primer amplification, nucleated cell counts were estimated. Using immunoSEQ multiplex PCR, the repertoire was profiled, and TCRdb retains in-frame clones only, with some absent. For V, J and clone size, that table is used; D and trimming come from the DNA. The sample contains under 200,000 clones, around four fifths of which appear only once.

Sequenced: peripheral blood. This receptor was identified in a man between 65 and 79 years old with acute or convalescent COVID-19. This chain joins TRBV4-2 and TRBJ1-3; D gene unclear. The DNA of the CDR3 is TGTGCCAGCAGCAAGTGGGCCCTGCCAGTCTCTGGAAACACCATATATTTT. This translates into CASSKWALPVSGNTIYF.